Below, 17 T cell receptor beta chains from the same sample are listed, as sequenced in a study of CD8+ T cells in alopecia areata. It was cDNA, reverse transcribed from extracted RNA, that served as the sequencing template. Produced via immunoSEQ multiplex PCR; TCRdb's table is partial and in-frame only. This sample yields some 200,000 clones, of which about three fifths are seen a single time; roughly 12% belongs to the top ten. Treatment specified: oral pan-JAK inhibitor, 5-10 mg twice daily. Here the sequenced sample was CD8+ T cells sorted from blood, taken at week 24, from a patient treated with tofacitinib. The receptors here all came from a human donor with alopecia areata.

This clone has a handful of counts. The rearrangement uses TRBV7-3 and TRBJ2-5, with D unclear. The V end was cut by 8 bases, the J end by 1 base, with 5 bases between. CDR1 and CDR2 from the germline V gene are SGHTA and FQGTGA. The CDR3 is made up of 11 amino acids. The CDR3 bases are TGTGCCAGCGGGCTCCAAGAGACCCAGTACTTC. Its translation is CASGLQETQYF.

This rearrangement joins TRBV7-9 to TRBJ2-3, with TRBD1 identical over 7 bases. The germline gives CDR1 SEHNR, CDR2 FQNEAQ (reference sequence). The CDR3 contains 13 residues. Germline trimming cut 1 base from V and 10 bases from J; bases unmatched to any gene: 5. CDR3 amino acids: CASSLEGQPAQYF. CDR3 DNA sequence: TGTGCCAGCAGCTTAGAGGGACAGCCAGCGCAGTATTTT. The whole variable domain, remainder taken from reference TRBV7-9 and TRBJ2-3, is DTGVSQNPRHKITKRGQNVTFRCDPISEHNRLYWYRQTLGQGPEFLTYFQNEAQLEKSRLLSDRFSAERPKGSFSTLEIQRTEQGDSAMYLCASSLEGQPAQYFGPGTRLTVL.

V gene TRBV2 combines with J gene TRBJ2-2; perhaps D is TRBD1 or TRBD2 (5 bases each). Between the trimmed V and J ends, which lost 4 bases and 1 base, there was a span of 16 bases. The CDR3 has 17 amino acids. The germline V gene encodes CDR1 SNHLY and CDR2 FYNNEI. CDR3 region: CASSGQFSEENTGELFF. CDR3 DNA: TGTGCCAGCAGTGGACAGTTTAGCGAGGAGAACACCGGGGAGCTGTTTTTT. Full variable domain (outside the CDR3, taken from reference TRBV2 and TRBJ2-2): EPEVTQTPSHQVTQMGQEVILRCVPISNHLYFYWYRQILGQKVEFLVSFYNNEISEKSEIFDDQFSVERPDGSNFTLKIRSTKLEDSAMYFCASSGQFSEENTGELFFGEGSRLTVL.

The rearrangement uses TRBV30 and TRBJ2-1, with D unresolved. The germline CDR1 and CDR2 sequences are GTSNPN and SVGIG (reference sequence). The V gene lost 1 base and the J gene lost 9 bases, with 7 bases spanning the gap. The CDR3 totals 11 residues. The CDR3 loop reads CAWSDAGEQFF. In nucleotides, the CDR3 is TGTGCCTGGAGTGACGCTGGTGAGCAGTTCTTC.

This chain connects TRBV7-2 to TRBJ2-6, with 7 bases aligning to TRBD2. V gave up 4 bases and J gave up 0 bases; unmatched junction bases: 6. The germline CDR1 and CDR2 sequences are SGHTA and FQGNSA. The CDR3 contains 17 residues. Here the CDR3 DNA reads TGTGCCAGCAGCTCACCGGGACTAAGCTCTGGGGCCAACGTCCTGACTTTC. Its protein product is CASSSPGLSSGANVLTF.

V and J are TRBV25-1 and TRBJ1-1; possible D gene TRBD1, 5 bases. In germline, CDR1 is MGHDK, CDR2 SYGVNS. CDR3 length: 13 residues. Trimming left V 5 bases short and J 1 base short, with 8 bases between. The CDR3 protein is CASSIQGNTEAFF. The CDR3 DNA follows: TGTGCCAGCAGTATCCAGGGGAACACTGAAGCTTTCTTT.

The chain links TRBV15 to TRBJ1-1, with D maybe TRBD1 (5 bases). V was clipped by 0 bases and J by 5 bases, with 16 bases between them. Germline V gene lookup returns CDR1 LNHNV and CDR2 YYDKDF (reference sequence). This CDR3 comprises 16 residues. The CDR3 sequence is CATSRDRTPRGTEAFF. In nucleotides, the CDR3 is TGTGCCACCAGCAGAGACCGGACTCCTCGGGGGACTGAAGCTTTCTTT.

This clone occurred a few times. This chain uses TRBV6-5 with TRBJ2-7; D call uncertain. The V gene lost 2 bases and the J gene lost 2 bases, with 1 base spanning the gap. Germline V gene data show CDR1 as MNHEY and CDR2 as SVGAGI. The CDR3 has 11 residues. The CDR3 region is CASSYAYEQYF. The CDR3 region has the DNA TGTGCCAGCAGTTACGCCTACGAGCAGTACTTC.

This clone has more than one count but fewer than ten. The V call is TRBV9, the J call TRBJ2-1; D ambiguous. Germline V gives CDR1 SGDLS, CDR2 YYNGEE. The CDR3 spans 13 residues. Trimming cost V 4 bases and J 4 bases, with 9 bases left between them. The CDR3 bases are TGTGCCAGCAGCTCAGATGGGTACAATGAGCAGTTCTTC. Amino acids: CASSSDGYNEQFF.

This clone appeared a single time. The chain employs TRBV7-2 and TRBJ2-3, with 8 nucleotides matching TRBD1. CDR3 length: 15 amino acids. The germline V gene has CDR1 SGHTA and CDR2 FQGNSA. The V segment lost 5 bases and the J segment 0 bases; nucleotides outside the gene matches: 4. CDR3 in amino acids: CASSLRGRSTDTQYF. DNA for the CDR3: TGTGCCAGCAGCCTCAGGGGGCGAAGCACAGATACGCAGTATTTT.

V gene TRBV2 combines with J gene TRBJ1-1; 7 bases align to TRBD1. The CDR3 spans 17 residues. CDR1 and CDR2 (germline): SNHLY, FYNNEI. The V gene end was trimmed by 6 bases and the J gene end by 1 base; junction bases not matched to a gene: 14. The CDR3 DNA follows: TGTGCCAGCAGAAGCGACAGGGTAGGTAGGAGGAACACTGAAGCTTTCTTT. Translated, it gives CASRSDRVGRRNTEAFF.

The V and J genes are TRBV5-1 and TRBJ2-5; TRBD2 agrees at 9 bases. Germline CDR1 and CDR2: SGHRS and YFSETQ. The CDR3 loop spans 15 amino acids. Trimming removed 2 bases from V and 2 bases from J; junction bases left unmatched: 4. The CDR3, as DNA: TGCGCCAGCAGCTTTAGCGGGGGACCTCAAGAGACCCAGTACTTC. It encodes CASSFSGGPQETQYF.

This clone appeared a few times. The chain links TRBV13 to TRBJ2-3; D remains unclear. Trimming cost V 4 bases and J 5 bases, with 7 bases left between them. From germline, CDR1 is PRHDT and CDR2 FYEKMQ (reference sequence). The CDR3 extends over 12 amino acids. The CDR3 sequence is CASSSARDTQYF. For the CDR3, the DNA is TGTGCCAGCAGCTCGGCTAGAGATACGCAGTATTTT.

The chain couples TRBV29-1 to TRBJ2-1; no clear D gene. Between the trimmed V and J ends, which lost 5 bases and 0 bases, there was a span of 11 bases. CDR3 size: 14 residues. Germline V gene data show CDR1 as SQVTM and CDR2 as ANQGSEA. CDR3 loop: CSVPGVSSYNEQFF. The CDR3 nucleotides are TGCAGCGTTCCTGGGGTCAGCTCCTACAATGAGCAGTTCTTC.

J is TRBJ1-2 and V is TRBV29-1, with TRBD1 identical over 7 bases. Germline CDR1 is SQVTM and CDR2 is ANQGSEA. This CDR3 spans 14 amino acids. The J segment lost 4 bases and the V segment lost 6 bases, leaving 11 bases of the junction unmatched. The CDR3 bases are TGCAGCGTCACAGGGGATCCCTGGGTCTATGGCTACACCTTC. It encodes CSVTGDPWVYGYTF.

In DNA, the CDR3 is TGTGCCAGCAGCCCAGGGGGTTCACCCCTCCACTTT. Its translation: CASSPGGSPLHF. V and J are TRBV11-3 and TRBJ1-6, with 7 bases lining up with TRBD1. The CDR3 contains 12 residues. Germline CDR1 reads SGHNT; CDR2 reads YENEEA. V dropped 5 bases and J dropped 9; count of bases not matched to a gene: 1.

The chain couples TRBV11-2 to TRBJ2-1, with TRBD2 identical over 11 bases. V gave up 3 bases and J gave up 7 bases; unmatched junction bases: 2. Germline assignment: CDR1 SGHAT and CDR2 FQNNGV. The CDR3 contains 14 residues. CDR3 loop: CASSFSGGANEQFF. The CDR3 region has the DNA TGTGCCAGCAGCTTTAGCGGGGGGGCAAATGAGCAGTTCTTC. Complete variable domain (other parts from reference TRBV11-2 and TRBJ2-1): EAGVAQSPRYKIIEKRQSVAFWCNPISGHATLYWYQQILGQGPKLLIQFQNNGVVDDSQLPKDRFSAERLKGVDSTLKIQPAKLEDSAVYLCASSFSGGANEQFFGPGTRLTVL.